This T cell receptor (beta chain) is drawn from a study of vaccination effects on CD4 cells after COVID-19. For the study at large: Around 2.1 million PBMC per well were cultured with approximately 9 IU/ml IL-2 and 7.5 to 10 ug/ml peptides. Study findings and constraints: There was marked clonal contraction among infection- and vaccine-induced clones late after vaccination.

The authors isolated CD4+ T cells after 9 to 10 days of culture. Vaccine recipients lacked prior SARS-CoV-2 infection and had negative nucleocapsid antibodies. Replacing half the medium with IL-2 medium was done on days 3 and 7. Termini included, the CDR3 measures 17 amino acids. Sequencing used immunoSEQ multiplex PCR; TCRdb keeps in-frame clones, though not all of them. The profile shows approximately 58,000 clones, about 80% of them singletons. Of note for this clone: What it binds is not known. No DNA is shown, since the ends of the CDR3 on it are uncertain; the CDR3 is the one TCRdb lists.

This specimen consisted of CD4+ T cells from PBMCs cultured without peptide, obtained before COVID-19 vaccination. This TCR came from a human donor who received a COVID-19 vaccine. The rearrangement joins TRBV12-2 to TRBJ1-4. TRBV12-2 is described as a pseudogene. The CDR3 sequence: CASRLGVGLGTNEKLFF.